This entry concerns a single T cell receptor beta chain. This sample was included in a study of PD-1 blockade in classical Hodgkin lymphoma. Every patient was affected by relapse after autologous stem cell transplantation, while exposure to brentuximab vedotin was not uniform. Some clones are missing from TCRdb's copy, which holds only in-frame ones; the method was immunoSEQ multiplex PCR. This table holds about 10,000 clones, approximately 80% found once. J was trimmed by 5 bases and V by 7 bases; bases with no gene match: 2. Germline CDR1 and CDR2: LNHDA and SQIVND (reference sequence). The CDR3 length is 13 residues.

Material: peripheral blood mononuclear cells (PBMCs), obtained before the second cycle of nivolumab. This sequence originates from a human donor with classical Hodgkin lymphoma. The chain joins TRBV19 to TRBJ2-2; 9 bases line up with TRBD1. The CDR3 coding sequence is TGTGCCAGTACCGGACAGGGGACCGGGGAGCTGTTTTTT. It translates to CASTGQGTGELFF.